This TCR beta chain is drawn from a study of blood T cells in healthy people across ages. Study observations and caveats: Comparison with aged donors showed that long-lived donors had more naive CD4+ cells and higher diversity. Unsorted PBMC material precluded a definitive naive versus antigen-experienced comparison.

Each sample had at least 6.5 million PBMCs isolated. Combining a sample-barcoded 5' primer with a J-beta primer mix, a second PCR ran for about 6 to 11 cycles. A template-switch adaptor containing 12 random nucleotides labeled each cDNA molecule. TCRdb re-called the 5' RACE reads through MiXCR, storing one row per CDR3 protein. This table has approximately 690,000 distinct CDR3 sequences, roughly 43% appearing once. On this clonotype: What it binds is not known.

The CDR3 runs to 11 residues. Germline V gene sequence: CDR1 SQVTM, CDR2 ANQGSEA. V was trimmed by 7 bases and J by 1 base, leaving 7 bases between them. The TCR comes from an elderly man in good health. The rearrangement uses TRBV29-1 and TRBJ1-1, with D possibly being TRBD1 (5 bases). Material: blood. The CDR3 DNA is TGCAGCGGCAGGGCGAACACTGAAGCTTTCTTT. Translated: CSGRANTEAFF. Filled out from reference TRBV29-1 and TRBJ1-1, the complete variable domain reads SAVISQKPSRDICQRGTSLTIQCQVDSQVTMMFWYRQQPGQSLTLIATANQGSEATYESGFVIDKFPISRPNLTFSTLTVSNMSPEDSSIYLCSGRANTEAFFGQGTRLTVV.